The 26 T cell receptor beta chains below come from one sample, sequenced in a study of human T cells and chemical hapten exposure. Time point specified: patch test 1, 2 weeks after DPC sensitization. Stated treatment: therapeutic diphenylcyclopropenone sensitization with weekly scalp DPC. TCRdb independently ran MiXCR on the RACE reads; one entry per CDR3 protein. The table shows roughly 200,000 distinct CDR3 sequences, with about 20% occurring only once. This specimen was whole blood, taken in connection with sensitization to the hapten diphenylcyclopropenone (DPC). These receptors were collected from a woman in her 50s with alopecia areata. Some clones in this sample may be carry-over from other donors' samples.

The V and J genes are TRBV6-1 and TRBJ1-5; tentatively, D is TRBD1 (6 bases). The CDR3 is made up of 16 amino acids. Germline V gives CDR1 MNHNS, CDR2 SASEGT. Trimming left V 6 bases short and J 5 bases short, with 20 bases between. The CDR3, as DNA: TGTGCCAGCAGGAATACCGCAGGGGATGGTTATCAGCCCCAGCATTTT. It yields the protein CASRNTAGDGYQPQHF.

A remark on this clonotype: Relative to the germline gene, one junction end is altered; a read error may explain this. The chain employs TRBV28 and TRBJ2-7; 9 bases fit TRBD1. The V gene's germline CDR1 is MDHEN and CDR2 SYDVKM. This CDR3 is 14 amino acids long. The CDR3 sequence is CVSSPYRGPYEQYF. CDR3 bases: TGTGTCAGCAGTCCATACAGGGGGCCCTACGAGCAGTACTTC.

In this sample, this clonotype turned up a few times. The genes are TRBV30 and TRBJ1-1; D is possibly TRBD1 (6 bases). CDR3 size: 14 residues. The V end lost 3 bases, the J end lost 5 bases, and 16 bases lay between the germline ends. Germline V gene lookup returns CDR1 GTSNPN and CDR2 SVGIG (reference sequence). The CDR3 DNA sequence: TGTGCCTGGAGGGCCGAGGGGGAGAGGACTGAAGCTTTCTTT. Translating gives CAWRAEGERTEAFF.

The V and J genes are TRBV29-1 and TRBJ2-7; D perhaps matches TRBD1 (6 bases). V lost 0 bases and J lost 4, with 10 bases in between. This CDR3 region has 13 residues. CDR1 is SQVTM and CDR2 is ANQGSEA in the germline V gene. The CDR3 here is CSVEEGAGYEQYF. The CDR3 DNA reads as TGCAGCGTTGAAGAGGGGGCAGGGTACGAGCAGTACTTC.

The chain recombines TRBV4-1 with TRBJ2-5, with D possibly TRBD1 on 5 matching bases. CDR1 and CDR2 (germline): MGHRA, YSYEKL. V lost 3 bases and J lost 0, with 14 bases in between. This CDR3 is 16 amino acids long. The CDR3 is CASSQLIQGYQETQYF. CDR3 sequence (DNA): TGCGCCAGCAGCCAGTTGATTCAGGGTTACCAAGAGACCCAGTACTTC.

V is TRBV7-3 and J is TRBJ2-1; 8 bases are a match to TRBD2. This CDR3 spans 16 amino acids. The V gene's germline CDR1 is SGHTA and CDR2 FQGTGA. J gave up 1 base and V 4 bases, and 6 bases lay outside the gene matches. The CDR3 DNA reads TGTGCCAGCAGCTCCCGTAGCGGGGCTTCCTACAATGAGCAGTTCTTC. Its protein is CASSSRSGASYNEQFF.

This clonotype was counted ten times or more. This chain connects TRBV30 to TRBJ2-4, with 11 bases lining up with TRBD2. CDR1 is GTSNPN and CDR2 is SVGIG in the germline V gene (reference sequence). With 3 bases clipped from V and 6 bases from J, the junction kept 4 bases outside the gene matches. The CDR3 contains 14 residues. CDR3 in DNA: TGTGCCTGGAGGGGGACTAGCGGAGTAAACATTCAGTACTTC. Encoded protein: CAWRGTSGVNIQYF. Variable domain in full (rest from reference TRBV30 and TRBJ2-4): SQTIHQWPATLVQPVGSPLSLECTVEGTSNPNLYWYRQAAGRGLQLLFYSVGIGQISSEVPQNLSASRPQDRQFILSSKKLLLSDSGFYLCAWRGTSGVNIQYFGAGTRLSVL.

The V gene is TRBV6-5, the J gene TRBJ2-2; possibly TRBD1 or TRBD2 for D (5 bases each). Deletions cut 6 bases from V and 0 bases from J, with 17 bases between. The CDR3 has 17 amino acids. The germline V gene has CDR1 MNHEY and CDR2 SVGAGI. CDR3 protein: CASSPIRGPPNTGELFF. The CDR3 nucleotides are TGTGCCAGCAGCCCCATTCGGGGACCTCCGAACACCGGGGAGCTGTTTTTT.

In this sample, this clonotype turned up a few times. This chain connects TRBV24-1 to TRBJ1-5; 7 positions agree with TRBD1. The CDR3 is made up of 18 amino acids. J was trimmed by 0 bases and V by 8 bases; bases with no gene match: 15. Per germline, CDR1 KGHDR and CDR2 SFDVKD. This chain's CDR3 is CATNGRYRGRYSNQPQHF. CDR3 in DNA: TGTGCCACCAACGGGCGCTACAGGGGCCGTTATAGCAATCAGCCCCAGCATTTT.

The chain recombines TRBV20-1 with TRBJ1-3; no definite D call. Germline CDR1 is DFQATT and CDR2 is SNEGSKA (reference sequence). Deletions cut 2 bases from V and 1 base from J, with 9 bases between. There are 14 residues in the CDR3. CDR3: CSARPTGSGNTIYF. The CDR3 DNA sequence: TGCAGTGCTAGACCCACGGGATCTGGAAACACCATATATTTT.

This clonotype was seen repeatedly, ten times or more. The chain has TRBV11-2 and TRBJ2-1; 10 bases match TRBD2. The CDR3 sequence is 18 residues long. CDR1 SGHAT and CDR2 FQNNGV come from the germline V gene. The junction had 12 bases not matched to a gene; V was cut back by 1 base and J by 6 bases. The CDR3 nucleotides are TGTGCCAGCAGCTTAGGAGGCCCTAGCGGGAGTAAGCTCAATGAGCAGTTCTTC. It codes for CASSLGGPSGSKLNEQFF.

The CDR3, as DNA: TGTGCCAGCAGCTTGTTTGGGGTTCAGCCCCAGCATTTT. Translating gives CASSLFGVQPQHF. The V gene is TRBV5-4, the J gene TRBJ1-5; D unclear. Trimming removed 1 base at V and 6 bases at J, with 8 bases between. This CDR3 is built from 13 residues. CDR1 SGHNT and CDR2 YYREEE come from the germline V gene (reference sequence).

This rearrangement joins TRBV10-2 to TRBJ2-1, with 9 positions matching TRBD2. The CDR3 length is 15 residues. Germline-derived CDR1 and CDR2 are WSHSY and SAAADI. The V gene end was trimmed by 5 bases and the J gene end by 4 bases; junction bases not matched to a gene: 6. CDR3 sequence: CASSNSGRGYNEQFF. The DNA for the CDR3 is TGCGCCAGCAGTAATAGCGGGAGAGGATACAATGAGCAGTTCTTC.

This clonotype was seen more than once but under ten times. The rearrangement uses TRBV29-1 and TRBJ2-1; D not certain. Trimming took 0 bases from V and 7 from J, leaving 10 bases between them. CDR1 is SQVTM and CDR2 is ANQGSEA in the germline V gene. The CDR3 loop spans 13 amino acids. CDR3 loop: CSVEDLAGNEQFF. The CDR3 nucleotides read TGCAGCGTTGAAGATTTGGCCGGGAATGAGCAGTTCTTC.

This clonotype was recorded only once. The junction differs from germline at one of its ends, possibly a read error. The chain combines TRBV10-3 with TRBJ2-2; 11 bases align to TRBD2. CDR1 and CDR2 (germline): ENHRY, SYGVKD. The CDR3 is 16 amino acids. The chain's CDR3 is CSISASGRQNTGELFF. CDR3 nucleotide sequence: TGTTCCATCAGTGCTAGCGGGAGGCAGAACACCGGGGAGCTGTTTTTT.

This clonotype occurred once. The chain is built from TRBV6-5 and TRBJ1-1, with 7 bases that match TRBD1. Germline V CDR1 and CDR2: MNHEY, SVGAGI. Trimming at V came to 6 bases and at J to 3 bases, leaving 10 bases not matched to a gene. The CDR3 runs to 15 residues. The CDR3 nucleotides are TGTGCCAGCAGGATTGACAGGGAGTTGGACACTGAAGCTTTCTTT. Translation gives CASRIDRELDTEAFF.

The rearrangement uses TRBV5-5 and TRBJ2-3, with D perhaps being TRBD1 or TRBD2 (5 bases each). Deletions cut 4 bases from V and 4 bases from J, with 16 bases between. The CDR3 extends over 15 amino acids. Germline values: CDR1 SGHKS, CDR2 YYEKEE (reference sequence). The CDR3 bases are TGTGCCAGCAGCCAGGGACCCTCTATGGCAGATACGCAGTATTTT. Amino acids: CASSQGPSMADTQYF.

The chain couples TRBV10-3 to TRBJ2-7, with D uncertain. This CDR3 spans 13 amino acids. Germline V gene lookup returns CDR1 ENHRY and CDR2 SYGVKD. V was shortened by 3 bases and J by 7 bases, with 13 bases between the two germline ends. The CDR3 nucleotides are TGTGCCATCAGTGATCGGGTGGTCGATGAGCAGTACTTC. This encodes CAISDRVVDEQYF.

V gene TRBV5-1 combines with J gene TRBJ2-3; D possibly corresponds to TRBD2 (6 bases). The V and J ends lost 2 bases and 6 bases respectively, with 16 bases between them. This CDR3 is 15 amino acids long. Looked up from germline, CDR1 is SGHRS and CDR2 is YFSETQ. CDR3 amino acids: CASSFSGLNPDTQYF. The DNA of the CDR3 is TGCGCCAGCAGCTTTTCCGGACTAAACCCCGATACGCAGTATTTT.

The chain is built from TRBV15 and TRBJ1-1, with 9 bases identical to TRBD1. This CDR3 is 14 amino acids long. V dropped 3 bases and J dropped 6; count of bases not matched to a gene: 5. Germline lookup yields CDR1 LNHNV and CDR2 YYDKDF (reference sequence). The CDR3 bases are TGTGCCACCAGCAGGAGACAGGGGGTATCTGAAGCTTTCTTT. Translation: CATSRRQGVSEAFF.

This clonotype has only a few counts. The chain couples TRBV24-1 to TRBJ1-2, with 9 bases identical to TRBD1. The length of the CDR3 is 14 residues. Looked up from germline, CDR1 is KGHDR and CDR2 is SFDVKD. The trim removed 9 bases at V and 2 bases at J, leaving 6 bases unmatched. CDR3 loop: CATGGQGNNYGYTF. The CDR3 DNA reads TGTGCCACCGGGGGACAGGGAAACAACTATGGCTACACCTTC.

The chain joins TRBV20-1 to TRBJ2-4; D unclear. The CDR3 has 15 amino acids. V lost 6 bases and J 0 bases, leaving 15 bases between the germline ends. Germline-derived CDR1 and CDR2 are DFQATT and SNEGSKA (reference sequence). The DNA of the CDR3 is TGCAGTGCCCCTGGGGTAACGATAGCCAAAAACATTCAGTACTTC. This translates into CSAPGVTIAKNIQYF.

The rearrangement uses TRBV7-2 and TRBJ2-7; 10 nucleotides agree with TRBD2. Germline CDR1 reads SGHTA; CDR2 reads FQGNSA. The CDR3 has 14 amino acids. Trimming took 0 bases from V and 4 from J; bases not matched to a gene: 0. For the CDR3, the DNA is TGTGCCAGCAGCTTAGCAGCGGGAGGGTACGAGCAGTACTTC. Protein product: CASSLAAGGYEQYF. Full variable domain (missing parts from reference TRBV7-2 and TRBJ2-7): GAGVSQSPSNKVTEKGKDVELRCDPISGHTALYWYRQSLGQGLEFLIYFQGNSAPDKSGLPSDRFSAERTGGSVSTLTIQRTQQEDSAVYLCASSLAAGGYEQYFGPGTRLTVT.

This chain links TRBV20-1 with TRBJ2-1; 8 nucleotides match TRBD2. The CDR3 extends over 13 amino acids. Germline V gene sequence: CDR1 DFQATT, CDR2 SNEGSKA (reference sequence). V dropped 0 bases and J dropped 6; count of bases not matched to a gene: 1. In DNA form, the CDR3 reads TGCAGTGCTAGAGACGGACTAGCCAATGAGCAGTTCTTC. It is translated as CSARDGLANEQFF.

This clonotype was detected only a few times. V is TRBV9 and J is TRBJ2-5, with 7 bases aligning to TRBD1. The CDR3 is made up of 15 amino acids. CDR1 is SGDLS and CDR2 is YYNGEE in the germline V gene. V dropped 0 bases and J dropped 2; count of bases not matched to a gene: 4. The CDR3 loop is CASSVGPGQQETQYF. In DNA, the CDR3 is TGTGCCAGCAGCGTAGGACCGGGACAGCAAGAGACCCAGTACTTC.

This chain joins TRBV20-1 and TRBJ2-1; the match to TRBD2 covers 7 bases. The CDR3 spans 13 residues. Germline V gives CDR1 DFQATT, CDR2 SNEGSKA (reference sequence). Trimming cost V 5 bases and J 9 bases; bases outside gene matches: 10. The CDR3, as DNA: TGCAGTGCTGGCGGACTAGGTTGGATTGAGCAGTTCTTC. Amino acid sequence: CSAGGLGWIEQFF.